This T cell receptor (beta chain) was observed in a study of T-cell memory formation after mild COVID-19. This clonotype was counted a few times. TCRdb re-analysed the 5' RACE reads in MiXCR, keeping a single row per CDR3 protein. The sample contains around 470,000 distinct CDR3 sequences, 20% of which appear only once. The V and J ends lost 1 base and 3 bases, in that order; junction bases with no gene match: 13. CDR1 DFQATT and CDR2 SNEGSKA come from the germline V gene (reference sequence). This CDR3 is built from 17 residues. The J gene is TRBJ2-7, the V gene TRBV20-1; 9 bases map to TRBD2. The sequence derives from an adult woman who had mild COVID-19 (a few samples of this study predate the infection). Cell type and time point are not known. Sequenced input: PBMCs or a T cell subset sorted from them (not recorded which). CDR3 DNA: TGCAGTGCTAGAGGGTGGTTGATGGCGGGAGGGAACTACGAGCAGTACTTC. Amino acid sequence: CSARGWLMAGGNYEQYF.